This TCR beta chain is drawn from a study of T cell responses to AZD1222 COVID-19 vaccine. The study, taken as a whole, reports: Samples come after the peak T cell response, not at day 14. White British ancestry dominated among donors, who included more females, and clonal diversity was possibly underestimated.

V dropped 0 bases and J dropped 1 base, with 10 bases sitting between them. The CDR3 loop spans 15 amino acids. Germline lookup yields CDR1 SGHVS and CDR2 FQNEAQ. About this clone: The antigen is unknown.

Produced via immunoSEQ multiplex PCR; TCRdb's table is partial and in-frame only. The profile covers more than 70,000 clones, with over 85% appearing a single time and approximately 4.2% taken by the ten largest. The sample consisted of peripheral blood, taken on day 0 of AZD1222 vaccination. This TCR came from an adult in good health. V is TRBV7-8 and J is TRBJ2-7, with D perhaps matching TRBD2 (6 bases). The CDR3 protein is CASSLAGGPSYEQYF. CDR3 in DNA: TGTGCCAGCAGCTTAGCGGGGGGTCCATCCTACGAGCAGTACTTC.